These 27 T cell receptor beta chains were all obtained from the same sample, sequenced in a study of blood T cell repertoires in COVID-19. Data came from immunoSEQ multiplex PCR; TCRdb stores just in-frame clones and leaves some out. The sample includes some 65,000 clones, less than 95% seen only once; the top ten take approximately 0.49%. Sequencing used peripheral blood. These receptors came from a man aged 50 to 60 with COVID-19, enrolled during active disease.

V is TRBV3-1 (or the pseudogene TRBV3-2) and J is TRBJ2-1; TRBD2 matches at 10 bases. CDR1 and CDR2 from the germline V gene are LGHDT and YNNKEL (reference sequence). Losses at the gene ends were 4 bases for V and 3 bases for J; bases not matched to a gene: 12. The CDR3 extends over 18 amino acids. CDR3 DNA: TGTGCCAGCAGCCGATGCCCTCGGACTAGCGGCAACTACAATGAGCAGTTCTTC. Its protein product is CASSRCPRTSGNYNEQFF.

This clone was counted a few times. The chain employs TRBV7-9 and TRBJ2-2, with 8 nucleotides matching TRBD2. The CDR3 spans 15 residues. J gave up 5 bases and V 5 bases, and 7 bases lay outside the gene matches. The germline V gene has CDR1 SEHNR and CDR2 FQNEAQ (reference sequence). CDR3 sequence reads: CASSPVGRATGELFF. The CDR3 nucleotides read TGTGCCAGCAGCCCCGTCGGGAGGGCTACCGGGGAGCTGTTTTTT.

This chain uses TRBV25-1 with TRBJ2-3; D uncertain. In germline, CDR1 is MGHDK, CDR2 SYGVNS. V dropped 0 bases and J dropped 3 bases, with 13 bases sitting between them. The CDR3 consists of 16 residues. CDR3 DNA sequence: TGTGCCAGCAGTGAATATAGAGGCCTCGAGACAGATACGCAGTATTTT. Translating gives CASSEYRGLETDTQYF.

The chain is built from TRBV5-4 and TRBJ2-1; 8 bases map to TRBD1. The germline V gene has CDR1 SGHNT and CDR2 YYREEE (reference sequence). The CDR3 consists of 14 residues. V trimming: 4 bases; J trimming: 2 bases; junction bases outside the gene matches: 2. CDR3 nucleotide sequence: TGTGCCAGCAGCCTGGACAGGGCCTACAATGAGCAGTTCTTC. Translating it yields CASSLDRAYNEQFF.

The V and J genes are TRBV24-1 and TRBJ1-2; TRBD1 might be the D (6 bases). The CDR3 totals 13 residues. Germline V gene data show CDR1 as KGHDR and CDR2 as SFDVKD. Between the trimmed V and J ends, which lost 7 bases and 7 bases, there was a span of 15 bases. The CDR3 DNA reads TGTGCCACCAGGACAGGCGCAGGGACTGGCTACACCTTC. This codes for CATRTGAGTGYTF.

V usage is TRBV7-2 and J usage is TRBJ2-2; TRBD2 might be the D (6 bases). V lost 6 bases to trimming and J lost 6 bases, with 11 bases between them. The CDR3 covers 13 residues. CDR1 is SGHTA, CDR2 FQGNSA, per germline. The CDR3 spells CASSSTRAGELFF. The CDR3 nucleotides are TGTGCCAGCAGTTCGACTAGGGCCGGGGAGCTGTTTTTT.

The V gene is TRBV6-6, the J gene TRBJ2-3, with TRBD2 as a possible D gene (7 bases). Germline V CDR1 and CDR2: MNHNY, SVGAGI (reference sequence). V shed 5 bases and J shed 1 base, with 19 bases lying between them. This CDR3 is 17 amino acids long. This CDR3 is CASSRRLTGGRTDTQYF. The DNA for the CDR3 is TGTGCCAGCAGTCGACGCCTGACGGGGGGCCGCACAGATACGCAGTATTTT.

This sequence joins TRBV6-2 or TRBV6-3 and TRBJ1-5; D remains unclear. CDR3 length: 16 amino acids. In germline, CDR1 is MNHEY, CDR2 SVGEGT. V was pared by 0 bases and J by 0 bases, with 9 bases between. CDR3 nucleotide sequence: TGTGCCAGCAGTTACTCGATTAGCAGTAGCAATCAGCCCCAGCATTTT. It is translated as CASSYSISSSNQPQHF.

The CDR3 loop is CASSPTGFMNTEAFF. The CDR3 bases are TGTGCCAGCAGTCCGACAGGGTTCATGAACACTGAAGCTTTCTTT. The V call is TRBV27, the J call TRBJ1-1; 7 bases match TRBD1. J gave up 0 bases and V 5 bases, and 6 bases lay outside the gene matches. CDR3 length: 15 amino acids. Germline lookup yields CDR1 MNHEY and CDR2 SMNVEV (reference sequence).

The chain is built from TRBV19 and TRBJ2-7; D may be TRBD2 (6 bases). V was pared by 6 bases and J by 5 bases, with 20 bases between. Germline V gene lookup returns CDR1 LNHDA and CDR2 SQIVND (reference sequence). The CDR3 spans 15 residues. CDR3: CASSILSGAGNEQYF. DNA of the CDR3: TGTGCCAGTAGCATCCTGAGTGGGGCGGGAAACGAGCAGTACTTC.

The rearrangement joins TRBV5-1 to TRBJ2-7, with a weak D call TRBD2 (6 bases). Trimming pared 5 bases from V and 3 bases from J, leaving 18 bases between. This CDR3 spans 15 amino acids. Germline loops: CDR1 SGHRS, CDR2 YFSETQ. CDR3 in amino acids: CASSSGLFADYEQYF. The DNA of the CDR3 is TGCGCCAGCAGTTCGGGACTTTTCGCTGACTACGAGCAGTACTTC.

The rearrangement links TRBV5-8 to TRBJ2-1, with 9 nucleotides matching TRBD2. V lost 2 bases, J lost 5 bases, and 5 bases stayed unmatched. The CDR3 loop spans 15 amino acids. CDR1 is SGHTS, CDR2 YDEGEE, per germline. The CDR3 coding sequence is TGTGCCAGCAGCTTTCGGGGACTAGCCCACAATGAGCAGTTCTTC. Its protein product is CASSFRGLAHNEQFF. Drawing the rest from reference TRBV5-8 and TRBJ2-1, the complete variable domain is EAGVTQSPTHLIKTRGQQATLRCSPISGHTSVYWYQQALGLGLQFLLWYDEGEERNRGNFPPRFSGRQFPNYSSELNVNALELEDSALYLCASSFRGLAHNEQFFGPGTRLTVL.

The chain is built from TRBV29-1 and TRBJ2-7; 9 nucleotides agree with TRBD2. Germline values: CDR1 SQVTM, CDR2 ANQGSEA. The CDR3 is 14 amino acids. V lost 7 bases, J lost 5 bases, and 12 bases stayed unmatched. The CDR3 here is CSARGLARRHEQYF. As DNA, the CDR3 is TGCAGCGCCAGAGGACTAGCGAGAAGGCACGAGCAGTACTTC.

Only one count was recorded for this clone. The chain recombines TRBV4-1 with TRBJ1-3, with D hard to call. Germline lookup yields CDR1 MGHRA and CDR2 YSYEKL. This CDR3 region has 17 residues. Between the trimmed V and J ends, which lost 1 base and 4 bases, there was a span of 17 bases. CDR3 bases: TGCGCCAGCAGCCAAGCCTTGATTTCGGGGTCCGGAAACACCATATATTTT. This translates into CASSQALISGSGNTIYF.

This clone is a singleton in its sample. V gene TRBV4-3 combines with J gene TRBJ2-7; TRBD2 matches 8 bases. The CDR3 consists of 17 residues. V was clipped by 0 bases and J by 2 bases; unmatched bases: 9. Germline values: CDR1 LGHNA, CDR2 YSLEER. The CDR3 nucleotides are TGCGCCAGCAGCCAAGATCGGGGGGGGAGGTCTACCTACGAGCAGTACTTC. This encodes CASSQDRGGRSTYEQYF.

The gene calls are TRBV7-8 and TRBJ2-3; D is perhaps TRBD2 (5 bases). Germline assignment: CDR1 SGHVS and CDR2 FQNEAQ. The CDR3 loop spans 16 amino acids. V lost 2 bases to trimming and J lost 2 bases, with 14 bases between them. The CDR3 region has the DNA TGTGCCAGCAGCTTATATGGAGGCTTCATCACAGATACGCAGTATTTT. Translating gives CASSLYGGFITDTQYF.

The chain couples TRBV19 to TRBJ1-3; unclear D gene. The CDR3 is 13 amino acids. V shed 5 bases and J shed 2 bases, with 7 bases lying between them. Germline assignment: CDR1 LNHDA and CDR2 SQIVND (reference sequence). CDR3 protein: CASSLGTGNTIYF. The CDR3 nucleotides are TGTGCCAGTAGTCTCGGGACTGGAAACACCATATATTTT. The full variable domain, with the rest looked up from reference TRBV19 and TRBJ1-3, is DGGITQSPKYLFRKEGQNVTLSCEQNLNHDAMYWYRQDPGQGLRLIYYSQIVNDFQKGDIAEGYSVSREKKESFPLTVTSAQKNPTAFYLCASSLGTGNTIYFGEGSWLTVV.

The chain uses TRBV5-4 and TRBJ2-3; tentatively, D is TRBD2 (5 bases). Trimming stripped 4 bases from V and 6 bases from J, with 9 bases between. Germline CDR1 reads SGHNT; CDR2 reads YYREEE (reference sequence). CDR3 size: 12 residues. In DNA form, the CDR3 reads TGTGCCAGCAGCCCTAGAGGGGATACGCAGTATTTT. Protein: CASSPRGDTQYF.

The chain is built from TRBV2 and TRBJ2-2; D possibly corresponds to TRBD2 (5 bases). This CDR3 comprises 14 residues. CDR1 is SNHLY and CDR2 is FYNNEI in the germline V gene. The V end lost 7 bases, the J end lost 7 bases, and 16 bases lay between the germline ends. This chain's CDR3 is CASTPSGAFGELFF. CDR3 nucleotide sequence: TGTGCCAGCACCCCGAGCGGAGCTTTCGGGGAGCTGTTTTTT.

This clone was seen only a few times. The rearrangement links TRBV2 to TRBJ1-2; unclear D gene. The CDR3 runs 16 residues. Germline V gene sequence: CDR1 SNHLY, CDR2 FYNNEI. V was cut by 6 bases and J by 0 bases, with 17 bases left in between. The CDR3 DNA reads TGTGCCAGCAGGAGAGAGGTGGCTATAGCTAACTATGGCTACACCTTC. This translates into CASRREVAIANYGYTF.

This chain uses TRBV20-1 with TRBJ2-5; tentative D call: TRBD1 (5 bases). Germline V CDR1 and CDR2: DFQATT, SNEGSKA (reference sequence). The CDR3 totals 13 residues. V lost 3 bases, J lost 5 bases, and 13 bases lay in between. CDR3 residues: CSASRGTGETQYF. The CDR3 DNA reads as TGCAGTGCTAGTAGGGGCACCGGGGAGACCCAGTACTTC.

The chain uses TRBV6-4 and TRBJ2-1; unclear D gene. From germline, CDR1 is MRHNA and CDR2 SNTAGT. The CDR3 contains 16 residues. V was shortened by 4 bases and J by 2 bases, with 15 bases between the two germline ends. CDR3 bases: TGTGCCAGCAGTGGATCCACGGCGGAAACCTACAATGAGCAGTTCTTC. Its translation is CASSGSTAETYNEQFF.

V gene TRBV4-1 combines with J gene TRBJ1-2, with TRBD1 identical over 8 bases. The CDR3 is made up of 15 amino acids. The germline CDR1 and CDR2 sequences are MGHRA and YSYEKL. The junction had 12 bases not matched to a gene; V was cut back by 4 bases and J by 8 bases. The CDR3 nucleotides read TGCGCCAGCAGCCCCCCAGGGGGCGGGTCGCGAGGCTACACCTTC. It specifies CASSPPGGGSRGYTF.

Here the CDR3 DNA reads TGTGCCAGCAGTTACTCGGACAGCTCCTATGGCTACACCTTC. As protein: CASSYSDSSYGYTF. The chain links TRBV6-2 or TRBV6-3 to TRBJ1-2, with D perhaps TRBD1 (6 bases). V lost 0 bases and J lost 4, with 9 bases in between. The germline gives CDR1 MNHEY, CDR2 SVGEGT. The CDR3 length is 14 residues.

This chain joins TRBV6-5 and TRBJ2-7, with 8 bases that match TRBD2. Looked up from germline, CDR1 is MNHEY and CDR2 is SVGAGI. CDR3 length: 14 amino acids. Losses at the gene ends were 3 bases for V and 2 bases for J; bases not matched to a gene: 3. CDR3 sequence reads: CASSYSGATYEQYF. The CDR3 nucleotides are TGTGCCAGCAGTTATAGCGGGGCGACCTACGAGCAGTACTTC.

V usage is TRBV30 and J usage is TRBJ1-6; D ambiguous. This CDR3 region has 16 residues. The germline V gene encodes CDR1 GTSNPN and CDR2 SVGIG (reference sequence). The V end was cut by 5 bases, the J end by 9 bases, with 23 bases between. This CDR3 is CAWAGRRGSSRSPLHF. Written as DNA, the CDR3 is TGTGCCTGGGCCGGAAGGAGAGGTAGCTCTCGTTCACCCCTCCACTTT.

This chain links TRBV25-1 with TRBJ2-5, with 12 bases matching TRBD2. The junction had 5 bases not matched to a gene; V was cut back by 5 bases and J by 4 bases. Germline lookup yields CDR1 MGHDK and CDR2 SYGVNS. CDR3 size: 15 residues. DNA for the CDR3: TGTGCCAGCAGTCCTAGCGGGAGGGCCGTAGAGACCCAGTACTTC. Translated, it gives CASSPSGRAVETQYF.